This TCR beta chain was sequenced in a study of T cell responses to AZD1222 COVID-19 vaccine. Overall study results and limits: No repertoire was sampled before or during the peak T cell response, only after it. At baseline, seropositivity was found in only 6 or 7 AZD1222 recipients.

The length of the CDR3 is 13 residues. Germline values: CDR1 LNHDA, CDR2 SQIVND (reference sequence). V was pared by 3 bases and J by 6 bases, with 9 bases between. Sequenced by immunoSEQ multiplex PCR; TCRdb stores in-frame clones only, minus some. The sample carries around 130,000 clones, roughly 90% recorded once. As for this clone: The antigen remains unidentified.

J is TRBJ2-1 and V is TRBV19; D not resolved. The receptor's source is an adult in good health. The specimen comprised peripheral blood, sampled on day 0 of AZD1222 vaccination. CDR3 bases: TGTGCCAGTAGTATGCTCCATTTCAATGAGCAGTTCTTC. Translating gives CASSMLHFNEQFF. The entire variable domain, with the rest obtained from reference TRBV19 and TRBJ2-1, is as follows: DGGITQSPKYLFRKEGQNVTLSCEQNLNHDAMYWYRQDPGQGLRLIYYSQIVNDFQKGDIAEGYSVSREKKESFPLTVTSAQKNPTAFYLCASSMLHFNEQFFGPGTRLTVL.